Sequencing of this TCR beta chain was carried out in a study of Ad26.COV2.S vaccination and SARS-CoV-2 variants. Across the study: As a participant in COV1001, the donor was in the Ad26.COV2.S trial arm.

The ends were cut back, 0 bases at V and 5 bases at J, with 3 bases in the middle. Germline V lookup: CDR1 DFQATT, CDR2 SNEGSKA (reference sequence). The CDR3 totals 11 residues. TCRdb's copy holds only in-frame clones and misses some; the assay was immunoSEQ multiplex PCR. Among some 320,000 clones listed, 86% were seen once. The treatment is: around 19 received Ad26.COV2.S at low or high dose, single or two shots; about five received placebo; per-sample allocation not given. Collection of the samples took place on day 63 after the first injection of vaccine or placebo. The sequencing used peripheral blood, collected in a trial of Ad26.COV2.S vaccine versus placebo. The V and J genes are TRBV20-1 and TRBJ2-3, with D unresolved. The TCR originated in a person aged 18-60 years who received the Ad26.COV2.S COVID-19 vaccine or a placebo. The CDR3 DNA reads TGCAGTGCTAGAGAGGGAGATACGCAGTATTTT. This sequence encodes CSAREGDTQYF.